The rows below give T cell receptor beta chains drawn from one sample of a study of patients and donors after allogeneic stem cell transplantation. TCRdb re-analysed the RT-PCR reads in MiXCR, keeping a single row per CDR3 protein. The sample lists more than 850,000 distinct CDR3 sequences; about a sixth were seen once. Sequences were obtained from blood, either unsorted or a sorted T cell fraction (not recorded which). The receptor source for this set is a human donor who was either an allogeneic HSCT recipient or a stem cell or donor lymphocyte infusion donor (not recorded which). It is not recorded whose cells these are; they may come from a transplant donor. Each CDR3 is given with its conserved first and last residue. A D gene is named only where the DNA matches it firmly. Clone size is stated in some rows and not others, as once, few, many or a class when expanded.

CSARSLPDNSYEQYF,TGCAGTGCTAGATCCCTACCGGACAACTCCTACGAGCAGTACTTC,.,TRBJ2-7,.,TRBV20-1
CSLGGGGKLFF,TGCAGTTTAGGGGGCGGTGGAAAACTGTTTTTT,TRBD1,TRBJ1-4,.,TRBV20-1
CASSLWLSGASTDTQYF,TGTGCCAGCAGCTTGTGGCTCAGCGGGGCTAGCACAGATACGCAGTATTTT,TRBD2,TRBJ2-3,few,TRBV5-6
CSAGTSQTGELFF,TGCAGTGCTGGGACTTCTCAGACCGGGGAGCTGTTTTTT,.,TRBJ2-2,.,TRBV20-1
CASSQGTRGNEQFF,TGTGCCAGCAGCCAAGGGACTAGGGGCAATGAGCAGTTCTTC,TRBD2,TRBJ2-1,.,TRBV3-1
CSATRTAGGTDTQYF,TGCAGTGCTACCAGGACTGCGGGGGGCACAGATACGCAGTATTTT,TRBD2,TRBJ2-3,.,TRBV20-1
CASRGTGGHYGYTF,TGTGCCAGCAGGGGCACAGGGGGACACTATGGCTACACCTTC,TRBD1,TRBJ1-2,few,TRBV6-1
CAIRPGQDNEKLFF,TGTGCCATCAGGCCGGGACAGGATAATGAAAAACTGTTTTTT,TRBD1,TRBJ1-4,few,TRBV10-3
CASSLRGTGGATDTQYF,TGTGCCAGCAGCTTGAGGGGGACAGGGGGCGCGACAGATACGCAGTATTTT,TRBD1,TRBJ2-3,.,TRBV11-3
CASSFLMGGITEAFF,TGCGCCAGCAGCTTCCTTATGGGGGGCATCACTGAAGCTTTCTTT,.,TRBJ1-1,.,TRBV5-1
CASSQVGGNYLFF,TGCGCCAGCAGCCAAGTTGGGGGGAATTATTTGTTCTTC,.,TRBJ2-1,few,TRBV4-3
CATSDWTSGSGNEQFF,TGTGCCACCAGTGATTGGACTAGCGGGAGCGGCAATGAGCAGTTCTTC,TRBD2,TRBJ2-1,.,TRBV24-1
CASSLADRAYEQYF,TGTGCCAGCAGCTTAGCGGACAGAGCCTACGAGCAGTACTTC,.,TRBJ2-7,.,TRBV7-9
CANTGGRNTEAFF,TGTGCCAACACGGGGGGGAGAAACACTGAAGCTTTCTTT,.,TRBJ1-1,few,TRBV2
CASSDRIGANYGYTF,TGTGCCAGCAGTGACAGGATTGGTGCTAACTATGGCTACACCTTC,.,TRBJ1-2,.,TRBV2
CSARNPGTVNQPQHF,TGCAGTGCCCGCAACCCAGGGACCGTGAATCAGCCCCAGCATTTT,.,TRBJ1-5,few,TRBV20-1
CASSLVGAGGQPQHF,TGTGCCAGCAGCTTAGTTGGGGCAGGGGGTCAGCCCCAGCATTTT,TRBD1,TRBJ1-5,.,TRBV7-9
CASSLVGRMGQPQHF,TGTGCCAGCAGCTTAGTGGGACGGATGGGGCAGCCCCAGCATTTT,.,TRBJ1-5,.,TRBV7-2
CASSQLAGGPFTGELFF,TGTGCCAGCAGTCAACTAGCGGGGGGACCCTTCACCGGGGAGCTGTTTTTT,TRBD2,TRBJ2-2,.,TRBV12-3/TRBV12-4
CASSLQFSEGQRDTDTQYF,TGTGCCAGCAGTTTACAGTTCTCCGAGGGACAGCGAGACACAGATACGCAGTATTTT,TRBD1,TRBJ2-3,few,TRBV12-3/TRBV12-4
CASSYTSRMATNEKLFF,TGTGCCAGCAGTTACACGTCCAGGATGGCGACTAATGAAAAACTGTTTTTT,.,TRBJ1-4,.,TRBV6-5
CAWSVQGKAFF,TGTGCCTGGAGTGTACAAGGCAAAGCTTTCTTT,.,TRBJ1-1,.,TRBV30
CASSEYPGTGTSHYEQYF,TGTGCCAGCAGTGAATATCCAGGGACCGGGACTAGCCATTACGAGCAGTACTTC,TRBD2,TRBJ2-7,once,TRBV25-1
CASSLGGVGQDSNQPQHF,TGTGCCAGCAGCTTAGGTGGGGTGGGACAGGATAGCAATCAGCCCCAGCATTTT,TRBD1,TRBJ1-5,.,TRBV13
CASSFSFWARATDTQYF,TGTGCCAGCAGTTTTTCGTTTTGGGCCCGAGCTACAGATACGCAGTATTTT,.,TRBJ2-3,.,TRBV12-3/TRBV12-4
CATSDLRETQYF,TGTGCCACCAGTGATTTGAGAGAGACCCAGTACTTC,.,TRBJ2-5,few,TRBV24-1
CATSWGRLNTEAFF,TGTGCCACCAGCTGGGGACGGCTGAACACTGAAGCTTTCTTT,.,TRBJ1-1,few,TRBV15
CASSLWVGSTDTQYF,TGTGCCAGCAGCTTATGGGTGGGAAGCACAGATACGCAGTATTTT,.,TRBJ2-3,many,TRBV7-9
CSARDTLTGELFF,TGCAGCGCCCGGGACACCCTCACCGGGGAGCTGTTTTTT,.,TRBJ2-2,.,TRBV29-1
CASRGQLTEAFF,TGTGCCAGCAGGGGACAGCTCACTGAAGCTTTCTTT,TRBD1,TRBJ1-1,few,TRBV12-3/TRBV12-4
CASRLRTSGSYNEQFF,TGTGCCAGCAGGCTACGGACTAGCGGATCCTACAATGAGCAGTTCTTC,TRBD2,TRBJ2-1,few,TRBV2
CASSRQGQGARGYTF,TGTGCCAGCAGTAGACAAGGACAGGGGGCGCGGGGCTACACCTTC,TRBD1,TRBJ1-2,.,TRBV12-3/TRBV12-4
CASSEQGSGTEAFF,TGCGCCAGCAGCGAACAGGGTTCAGGCACTGAAGCTTTCTTT,.,TRBJ1-1,many,TRBV5-1
CASSPGGQGHYEQYF,TGCGCCAGCAGCCCAGGGGGACAGGGGCACTACGAGCAGTACTTC,TRBD1,TRBJ2-7,few,TRBV5-1
CASSLVGTVNTEAFF,TGTGCCAGCAGCTTAGTAGGGACGGTGAACACTGAAGCTTTCTTT,.,TRBJ1-1,.,TRBV7-9
CASSGEAGPGREQYF,TGTGCCAGCTCTGGGGAGGCGGGGCCGGGGAGGGAGCAGTACTTC,.,TRBJ2-7,.,TRBV7-9
CASIRGRASAGELFF,TGTGCCAGCATCCGGGGCAGGGCGTCGGCCGGGGAGCTGTTTTTT,.,TRBJ2-2,few,TRBV5-5
CASSLVEREPRNEQFF,TGTGCCAGCAGCTTAGTTGAGCGGGAGCCTCGGAATGAGCAGTTCTTC,TRBD2,TRBJ2-1,.,TRBV11-2
CASSLRLAGPYEQYF,TGTGCCAGCAGCTTAAGGCTAGCGGGCCCGTACGAGCAGTACTTC,TRBD2,TRBJ2-7,many,TRBV7-9
CASSSLRTGRETQYF,TGTGCCAGCAGTTCCCTTAGGACAGGGAGGGAGACCCAGTACTTC,TRBD1,TRBJ2-5,once,TRBV12-3/TRBV12-4
CASSEDGNPTQPQHF,TGTGCCAGCAGTGAAGATGGGAACCCCACGCAGCCCCAGCATTTT,.,TRBJ1-5,.,TRBV2
CASSFDPLYEQYF,TGTGCCAGCAGCTTTGACCCCCTCTACGAGCAGTACTTC,.,TRBJ2-7,.,TRBV7-2
CASSNGGGALNIQYF,TGTGCCAGCAGCAATGGCGGGGGGGCCTTGAACATTCAGTACTTC,TRBD2,TRBJ2-4,.,TRBV6-2/TRBV6-3
CAGGEGYEQYF,TGTGCCGGGGGAGAGGGGTACGAGCAGTACTTC,.,TRBJ2-7,.,TRBV7-9